This note documents a single TCR beta chain sequence. Its antigen remains unknown. These data originate in a study of a mutant IDH1 vaccine in newly diagnosed glioma. Clones were sequenced by immunoSEQ multiplex PCR, and TCRdb holds only the in-frame ones, with some missing. The data show 50,000 to 65,000 clones, with 81% seen just once and about 3.3% held by the top ten. The CDR3 is 12 amino acids. Germline CDR1 is MGHDK and CDR2 is SYGVNS. The V and J ends lost 8 bases and 4 bases respectively, with 9 bases between them. The time point: week 5, during vaccination. Every single dose of the vaccine, 300 ug of mutant IDH1 20-mer peptide, came with topical imiquimod.

J is TRBJ2-1 and V is TRBV25-1; D is uncertain. This receptor was taken from a young man with glioma. Material: PBMCs, obtained from a glioma patient whose treatment included an IDH1 peptide vaccine. CDR3 nucleotide sequence: TGTGCCAGCTCGCTTCATTACAATGAGCAGTTCTTC. Its protein is CASSLHYNEQFF.